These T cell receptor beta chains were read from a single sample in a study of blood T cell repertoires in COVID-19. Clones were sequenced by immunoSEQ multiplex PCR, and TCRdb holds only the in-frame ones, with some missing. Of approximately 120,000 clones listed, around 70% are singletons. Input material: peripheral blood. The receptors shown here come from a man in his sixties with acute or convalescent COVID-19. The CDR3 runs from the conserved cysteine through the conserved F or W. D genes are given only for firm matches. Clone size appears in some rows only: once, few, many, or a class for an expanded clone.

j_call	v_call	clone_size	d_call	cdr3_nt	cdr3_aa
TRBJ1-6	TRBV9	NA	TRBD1	TGTGCCAGCAGTGAAGGGACAGGACCAAATTCACCCCTCCACTTT	CASSEGTGPNSPLHF
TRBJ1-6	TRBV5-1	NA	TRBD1	TGCGCCAGCAGCTTGGGACCGGGACAGCCTAATTCACCCCTCCACTTT	CASSLGPGQPNSPLHF
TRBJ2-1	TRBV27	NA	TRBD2	TGTGCCAGCAGTTTATCATGGCGGGAGGGCCTTTACAATGAGCAGTTCTTC	CASSLSWREGLYNEQFF
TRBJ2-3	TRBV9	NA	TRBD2	TGTGCCAGCAGCGCGTTGGCGGGAGCCCTCACAGATACGCAGTATTTT	CASSALAGALTDTQYF
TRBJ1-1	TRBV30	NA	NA	TGTGCCTGGAGTGGCGGGCAACTGAACACTGAAGCTTTCTTT	CAWSGGQLNTEAFF
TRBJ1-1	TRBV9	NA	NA	TGTGCCAGCAGCCCCCGGCTGACTTTAATGTCTGAAGCTTTCTTT	CASSPRLTLMSEAFF
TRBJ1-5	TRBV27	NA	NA	TGTGCCAGCTCGGGAACTTCGGGCAATCAGCCCCAGCATTTT	CASSGTSGNQPQHF
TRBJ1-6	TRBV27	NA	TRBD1	TGTGCCAGCAGTTTAGGGACAGGGGATTTACCCCTCCACTTT	CASSLGTGDLPLHF
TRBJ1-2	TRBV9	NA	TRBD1	TGTGCCAGCAGCCTGAAGACAGGGTTGGATAATCGCACCTTC	CASSLKTGLDNRTF
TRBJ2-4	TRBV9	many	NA	TGTGCCAGCAGCGTCGGGGGGCATGAAAACATTCAGTACTTC	CASSVGGHENIQYF
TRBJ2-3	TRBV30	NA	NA	TGTGCCTGGACAGGGAGCACAGATACGCAGTATTTT	CAWTGSTDTQYF
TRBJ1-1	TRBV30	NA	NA	TGTGCCTGGAGTGTACCCCCCTCGACAGTTGAAGCTTTCTTT	CAWSVPPSTVEAFF
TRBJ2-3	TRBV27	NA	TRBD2	TGTGCCAGCAGTCTAGCGGCTAGCACAGATACGCAGTATTTT	CASSLAASTDTQYF
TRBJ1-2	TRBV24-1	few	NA	TGTGCCACCAGTGACACCGACTTCTATGGCTACACCTTC	CATSDTDFYGYTF
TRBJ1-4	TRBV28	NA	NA	TGTGCCAGCAGTTTCGGACCGGAGTCAGGGAATGAAAAACTGTTTTTT	CASSFGPESGNEKLFF
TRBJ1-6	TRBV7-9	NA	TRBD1	TGTGCCAGCAGCCCTACAGGGGCATGGTCACCCCTCCACTTT	CASSPTGAWSPLHF
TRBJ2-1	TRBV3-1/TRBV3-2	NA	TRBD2	TGTGCCAGCAGCCTTCTAGCGGGTACCGCGGATGAGCAGTTCTTC	CASSLLAGTADEQFF
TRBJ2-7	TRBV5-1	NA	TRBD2	TGCGCCAGCAGCTTGGCCGGGACTAGCGGCTACGAGCAGTACTTC	CASSLAGTSGYEQYF
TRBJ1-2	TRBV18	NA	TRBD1	TGTGCCAGCTCAGCTGGACAGGGGGATGGCTACACCTTC	CASSAGQGDGYTF
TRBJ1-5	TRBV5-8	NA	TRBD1	TGTGCCAGCAGCTCCGGACAGGGACGCAATCAGCCCCAGCATTTT	CASSSGQGRNQPQHF
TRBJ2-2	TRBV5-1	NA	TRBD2	TGCGCCAGCACCCCGAGCGGGAGTCCCACCGGGGAGCTGTTTTTT	CASTPSGSPTGELFF
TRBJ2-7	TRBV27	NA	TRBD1	TGTGCCAGCAGTTCATTGGCCGGGACAGCCCTAACCTACGAGCAGTACTTC	CASSSLAGTALTYEQYF
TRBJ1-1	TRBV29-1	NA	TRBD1	TGCAGCGTTCACAGGGGGAACACTGAAGCTTTCTTT	CSVHRGNTEAFF
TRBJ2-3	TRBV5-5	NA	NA	TGTGCCAGCAGCTTGGAAAACAAGATTAGCACAGATACGCAGTATTTT	CASSLENKISTDTQYF
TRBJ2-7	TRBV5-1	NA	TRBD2	TGCGCCAGCAGCCGCCGTGAGCAGGGCGGGGGGCAGTACTTC	CASSRREQGGGQYF
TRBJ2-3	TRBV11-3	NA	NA	TGTGCCAGCAGCTTGGAGCAGAAATCAGATACGCAGTATTTT	CASSLEQKSDTQYF
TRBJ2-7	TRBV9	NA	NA	TGTGCCAGCAGCGCCCCACACTCCTACGAGCAGTACTTC	CASSAPHSYEQYF